The table lists the clone carrying this T cell receptor beta chain with a few counts. Its antigen is undetermined. The data are from a study of blood T cells in healthy people across ages. Broader study findings: The recorded TCR beta diversity per million T cells decreased in a roughly linear manner with age.

A J-beta primer mix and a sample-barcoded 5' primer were used in a second PCR of roughly 7 to 12 cycles. One entry per CDR3 protein results from TCRdb running MiXCR on the 5' RACE reads. The profile covers hundreds of thousands of distinct CDR3 sequences, with about 30% appearing a single time and about 15% taken by the ten largest. Germline V CDR1 and CDR2: SGHTA, FQGNSA. Deletions cut 6 bases from V and 8 bases from J, with 13 bases between. The CDR3 covers 12 residues. The sequencing sample was made of blood. This clonotype was sampled from a woman of 80 years or more in good health. The chain couples TRBV7-2 to TRBJ1-2; tentatively, D is TRBD1 (6 bases). The CDR3 nucleotides are TGTGCCAGCAGTTCACAGGGTCTGGGCTACACCTTC. The encoded protein is CASSSQGLGYTF.